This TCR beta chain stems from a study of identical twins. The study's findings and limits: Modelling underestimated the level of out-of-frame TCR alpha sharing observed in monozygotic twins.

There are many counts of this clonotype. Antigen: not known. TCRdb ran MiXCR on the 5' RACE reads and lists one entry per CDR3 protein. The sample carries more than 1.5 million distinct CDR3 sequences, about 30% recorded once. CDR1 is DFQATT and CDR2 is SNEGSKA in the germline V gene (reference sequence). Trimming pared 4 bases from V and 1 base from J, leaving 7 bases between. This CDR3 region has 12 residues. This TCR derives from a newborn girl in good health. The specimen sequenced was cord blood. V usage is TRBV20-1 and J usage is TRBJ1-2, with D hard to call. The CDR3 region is CSAISYNYGYTF. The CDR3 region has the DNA TGCAGTGCTATATCCTATAACTATGGCTACACCTTC.